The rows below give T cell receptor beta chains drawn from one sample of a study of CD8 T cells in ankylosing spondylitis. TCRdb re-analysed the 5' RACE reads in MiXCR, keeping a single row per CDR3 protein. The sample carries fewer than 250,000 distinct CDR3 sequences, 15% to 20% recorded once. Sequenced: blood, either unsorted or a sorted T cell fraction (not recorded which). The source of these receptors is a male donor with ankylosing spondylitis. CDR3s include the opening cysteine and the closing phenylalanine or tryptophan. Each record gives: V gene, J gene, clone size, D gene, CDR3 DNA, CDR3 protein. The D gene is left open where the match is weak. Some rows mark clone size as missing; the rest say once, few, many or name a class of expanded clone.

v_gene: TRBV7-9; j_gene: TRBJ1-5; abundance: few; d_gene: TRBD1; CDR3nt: TGTGCCAGCAGCTTAAGCTCCGGACAGGGGGGTCAGCCCCAGCATTTT; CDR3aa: CASSLSSGQGGQPQHF
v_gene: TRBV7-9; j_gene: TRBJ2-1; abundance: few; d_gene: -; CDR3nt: TGTGCCAGCAGCGGAGAGACTACCTCCTACAATGAGCAGTTCTTC; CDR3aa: CASSGETTSYNEQFF
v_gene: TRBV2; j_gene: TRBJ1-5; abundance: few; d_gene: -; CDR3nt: TGTGCCAGCAGTGTTCGGGACACCGATGGGACTAGCAATCAGCCCCAGCATTTT; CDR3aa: CASSVRDTDGTSNQPQHF
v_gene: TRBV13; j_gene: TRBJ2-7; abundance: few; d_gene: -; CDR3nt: TGTGCCAGCAGCCCCCGGGCAGGGTTGAGCGAGCAGTACTTC; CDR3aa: CASSPRAGLSEQYF
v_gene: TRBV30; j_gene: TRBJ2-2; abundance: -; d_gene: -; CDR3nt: TGTGCCTGGAGTCCTTCCGGGGAGCTGTTTTTT; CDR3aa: CAWSPSGELFF
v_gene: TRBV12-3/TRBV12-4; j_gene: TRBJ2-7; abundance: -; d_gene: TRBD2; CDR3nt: TGTGCCAGCAGTCAACCAAAGCGGGGGGGCTACGAGCAGTACTTC; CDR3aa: CASSQPKRGGYEQYF
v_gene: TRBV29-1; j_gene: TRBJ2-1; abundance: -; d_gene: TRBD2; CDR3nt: TGCAGCGTCCTTGGCGGGAGCTCCTACAATGAGCAGTTCTTC; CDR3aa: CSVLGGSSYNEQFF
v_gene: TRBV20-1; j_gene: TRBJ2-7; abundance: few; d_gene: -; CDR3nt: TGCAGTGCTAGGGTCAGGGGATACGAGCAGTACTTC; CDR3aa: CSARVRGYEQYF
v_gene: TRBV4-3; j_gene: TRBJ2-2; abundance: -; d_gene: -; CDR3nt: TGCGCCAGCAGCCAAGAGTCACTAGCTTCCGGGGAGCTGTTTTTT; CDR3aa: CASSQESLASGELFF
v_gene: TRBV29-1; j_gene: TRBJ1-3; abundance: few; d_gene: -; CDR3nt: TGCAGCGTTGATCTTGGAAACACCATATATTTT; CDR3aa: CSVDLGNTIYF
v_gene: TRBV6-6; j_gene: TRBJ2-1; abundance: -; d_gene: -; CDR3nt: TGTGCCAGCAGCAAGGGGTATGAGCAGTTCTTC; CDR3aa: CASSKGYEQFF
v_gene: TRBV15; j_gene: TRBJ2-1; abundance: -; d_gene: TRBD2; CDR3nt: TGTGCCACCAGCAGCGTAGCGGGAGTGGGTTACAATGAGCAGTTCTTC; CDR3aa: CATSSVAGVGYNEQFF
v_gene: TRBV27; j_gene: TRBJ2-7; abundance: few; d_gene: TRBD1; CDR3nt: TGTGCCAGCAGTTCGACAGGGATAAGCTCCTACGAGCAGTACTTC; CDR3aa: CASSSTGISSYEQYF
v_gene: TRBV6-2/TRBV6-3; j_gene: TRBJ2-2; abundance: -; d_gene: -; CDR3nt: TGTGCCAGCGGCTGGGCAGGAGGCACCGGGGAGCTGTTTTTT; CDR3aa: CASGWAGGTGELFF
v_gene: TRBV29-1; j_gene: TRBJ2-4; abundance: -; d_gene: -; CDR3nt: TGCAGCGTTGAAGAAGACCTAGCCAAAAACATTCAGTACTTC; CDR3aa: CSVEEDLAKNIQYF
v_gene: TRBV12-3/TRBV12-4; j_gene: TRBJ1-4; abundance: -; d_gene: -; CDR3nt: TGTGCCAGCAGTTTAGCGGGCGTCCTTAATGAAAAACTGTTTTTT; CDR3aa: CASSLAGVLNEKLFF
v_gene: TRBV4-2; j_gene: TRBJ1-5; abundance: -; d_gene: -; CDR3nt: TGTGCCAGCAGCCAAGATCCCTCAGGGGATTTTAGCAATCAGCCCCAGCATTTT; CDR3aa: CASSQDPSGDFSNQPQHF
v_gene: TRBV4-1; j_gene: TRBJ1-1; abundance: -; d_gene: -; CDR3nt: TGCGCCAGCAGCCGGGGGGCGCAGTTGAACACTGAAGCTTTCTTT; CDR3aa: CASSRGAQLNTEAFF
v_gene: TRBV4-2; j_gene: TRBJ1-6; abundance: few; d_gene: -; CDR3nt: TGTGCCAGCAGCCAAGATCTTGGTCAGGAACTAAAATCACCCCTCCACTTT; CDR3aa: CASSQDLGQELKSPLHF
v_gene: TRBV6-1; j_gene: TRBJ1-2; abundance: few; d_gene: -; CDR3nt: TGTGCCGCGACGGGGACGGGAGGCTATGGCTACACCTTC; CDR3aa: CAATGTGGYGYTF
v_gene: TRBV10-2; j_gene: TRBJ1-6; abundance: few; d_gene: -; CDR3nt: TGCGCCAGCGGTGGGGAGGGTGAGTATAATTCACCCCTCCACTTT; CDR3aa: CASGGEGEYNSPLHF
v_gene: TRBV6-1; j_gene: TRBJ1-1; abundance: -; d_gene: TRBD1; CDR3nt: TGTGCCACCTTGACAGGGTTCACTGAAGCTTTCTTT; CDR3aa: CATLTGFTEAFF
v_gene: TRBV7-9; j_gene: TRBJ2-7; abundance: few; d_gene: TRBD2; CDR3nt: TGTGCCAGCAGCCCTCGGACTAGGCACGAGCAGTACTTC; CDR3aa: CASSPRTRHEQYF
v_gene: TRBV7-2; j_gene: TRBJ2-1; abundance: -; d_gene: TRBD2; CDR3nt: TGTGCCAGCAGCTCGCTAGCGGGGGACGGCTACAATGAGCAGTTCTTC; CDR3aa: CASSSLAGDGYNEQFF
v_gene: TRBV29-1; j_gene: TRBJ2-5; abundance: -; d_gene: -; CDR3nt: TGCAGCGTTGAAGAGGGCCTTCAAGAGACCCAGTACTTC; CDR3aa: CSVEEGLQETQYF
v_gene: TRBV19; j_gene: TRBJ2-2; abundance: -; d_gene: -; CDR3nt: TGTGCCAGTAGTCCCTCGACAGAGAACACCGGGGAGCTGTTTTTT; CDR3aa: CASSPSTENTGELFF
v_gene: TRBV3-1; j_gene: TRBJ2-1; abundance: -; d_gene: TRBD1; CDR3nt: TGTGCCAGCAGCCAAGGACAGGGGGTATGGAATGAGCAGTTCTTC; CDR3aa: CASSQGQGVWNEQFF
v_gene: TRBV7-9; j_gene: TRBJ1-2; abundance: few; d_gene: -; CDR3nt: TGTGCCAGCAGCTTAGTCGGCGGGAGTTTTAACTATGGCTACACCTTC; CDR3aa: CASSLVGGSFNYGYTF
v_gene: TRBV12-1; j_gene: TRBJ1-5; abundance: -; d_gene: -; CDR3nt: TGTGCCAGCAGTTTTCCGCAGGGGAATCAGCCCCAGCATTTT; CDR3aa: CASSFPQGNQPQHF
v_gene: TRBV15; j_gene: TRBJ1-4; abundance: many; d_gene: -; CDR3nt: TGTGCCACCAGCAGAGATAGACAGGACGGAGGAAAACTGTTTTTT; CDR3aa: CATSRDRQDGGKLFF
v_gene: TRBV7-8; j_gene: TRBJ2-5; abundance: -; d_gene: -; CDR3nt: TGTGCCAGCAGCTTAGCAGTGTCACAAGAGACCCAGTACTTC; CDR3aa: CASSLAVSQETQYF
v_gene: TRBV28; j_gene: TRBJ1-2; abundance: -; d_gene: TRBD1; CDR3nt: TGTGCCAGCAGCCCAGCGACAGGGGGTAGCTACACCTTC; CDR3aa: CASSPATGGSYTF
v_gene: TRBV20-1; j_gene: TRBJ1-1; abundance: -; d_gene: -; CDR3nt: TGCAGTGCTCCTAGACCCCCAGAGAACACTGAAGCTTTCTTT; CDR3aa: CSAPRPPENTEAFF
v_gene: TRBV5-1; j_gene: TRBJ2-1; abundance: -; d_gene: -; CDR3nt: TGCGCCAGCAGCTTCCGGGATCAGATGTACAATGAGCAGTTCTTC; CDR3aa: CASSFRDQMYNEQFF
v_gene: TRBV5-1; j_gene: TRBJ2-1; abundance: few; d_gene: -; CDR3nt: TGCGCCAGCAGCTTGGTGGGGAGAGGGGACGGTGAGCAGTTCTTC; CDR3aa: CASSLVGRGDGEQFF
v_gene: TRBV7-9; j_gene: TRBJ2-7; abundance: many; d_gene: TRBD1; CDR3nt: TGTGCCAGCAGCTCCGGTGACAGGGCCTACGAGCAGTACTTC; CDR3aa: CASSSGDRAYEQYF
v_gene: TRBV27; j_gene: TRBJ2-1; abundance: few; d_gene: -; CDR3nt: TGTGCCAGCAGTTTTTCCGGGATTTTGGATGAGCAGTTCTTC; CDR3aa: CASSFSGILDEQFF
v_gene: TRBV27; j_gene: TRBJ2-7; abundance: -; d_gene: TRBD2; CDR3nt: TGTGCCAGCAGTTTATTTGCTAGCGGGGCCTACGAGCAGTACTTC; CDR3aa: CASSLFASGAYEQYF
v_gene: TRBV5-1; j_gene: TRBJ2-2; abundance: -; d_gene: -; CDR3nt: TGCGCCAGCAGCGTAAAGGGTTCCGGGGAGCTGTTTTTT; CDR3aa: CASSVKGSGELFF
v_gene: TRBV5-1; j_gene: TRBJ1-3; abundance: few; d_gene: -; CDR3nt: TGCGCCAGCAGCCCAGTGACCTCTGGGACGGCAAGCTCTGGAAACACCATATATTTT; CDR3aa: CASSPVTSGTASSGNTIYF
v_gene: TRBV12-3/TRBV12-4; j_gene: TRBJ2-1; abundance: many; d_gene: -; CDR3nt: TGTGCCAGCAGTTTACAAGCGGGCTCAGCAGTCGATGAGCAGTTCTTC; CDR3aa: CASSLQAGSAVDEQFF
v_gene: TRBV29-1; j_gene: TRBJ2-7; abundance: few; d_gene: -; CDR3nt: TGCAGCGTGATCCGGGACACGGACGAAGCTGAGCAGTACTTC; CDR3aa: CSVIRDTDEAEQYF
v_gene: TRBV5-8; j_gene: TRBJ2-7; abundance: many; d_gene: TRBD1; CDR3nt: TGTGCCAGCAGCTTGGACAGGGGATACGAGCAGTACTTC; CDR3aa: CASSLDRGYEQYF